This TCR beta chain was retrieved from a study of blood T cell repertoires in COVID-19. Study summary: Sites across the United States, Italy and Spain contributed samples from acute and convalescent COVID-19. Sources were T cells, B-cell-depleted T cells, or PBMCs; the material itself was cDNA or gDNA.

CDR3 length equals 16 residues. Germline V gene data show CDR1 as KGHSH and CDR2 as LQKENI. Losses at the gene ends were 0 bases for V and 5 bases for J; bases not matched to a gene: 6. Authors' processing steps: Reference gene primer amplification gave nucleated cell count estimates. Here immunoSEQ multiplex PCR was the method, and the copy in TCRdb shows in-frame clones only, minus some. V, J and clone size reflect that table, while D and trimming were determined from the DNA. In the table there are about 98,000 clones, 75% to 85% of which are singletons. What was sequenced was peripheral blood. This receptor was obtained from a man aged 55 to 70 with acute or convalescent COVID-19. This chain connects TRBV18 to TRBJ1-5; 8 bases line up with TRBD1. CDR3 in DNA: TGTGCCAGCTCACCACCGGACAGGGCGCAGGATCAGCCCCAGCATTTT. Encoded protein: CASSPPDRAQDQPQHF. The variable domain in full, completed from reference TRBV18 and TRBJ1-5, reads NAGVMQNPRHLVRRRGQEARLRCSPMKGHSHVYWYRQLPEEGLKFMVYLQKENIIDESGMPKERFSAEFPKEGPSILRIQQVVRGDSAAYFCASSPPDRAQDQPQHFGDGTRLSIL.